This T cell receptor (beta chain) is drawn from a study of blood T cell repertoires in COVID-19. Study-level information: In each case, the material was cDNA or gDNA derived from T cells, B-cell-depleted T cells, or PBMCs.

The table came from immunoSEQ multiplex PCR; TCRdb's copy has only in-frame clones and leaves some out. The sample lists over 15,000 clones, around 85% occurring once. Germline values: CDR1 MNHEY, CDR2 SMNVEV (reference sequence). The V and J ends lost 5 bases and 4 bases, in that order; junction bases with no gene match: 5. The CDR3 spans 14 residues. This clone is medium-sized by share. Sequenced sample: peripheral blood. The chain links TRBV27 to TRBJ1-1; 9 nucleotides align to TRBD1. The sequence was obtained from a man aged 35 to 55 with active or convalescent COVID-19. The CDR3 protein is CASSDRDRATEAFF. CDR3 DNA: TGTGCCAGCAGTGATCGGGACAGGGCCACTGAAGCTTTCTTT.